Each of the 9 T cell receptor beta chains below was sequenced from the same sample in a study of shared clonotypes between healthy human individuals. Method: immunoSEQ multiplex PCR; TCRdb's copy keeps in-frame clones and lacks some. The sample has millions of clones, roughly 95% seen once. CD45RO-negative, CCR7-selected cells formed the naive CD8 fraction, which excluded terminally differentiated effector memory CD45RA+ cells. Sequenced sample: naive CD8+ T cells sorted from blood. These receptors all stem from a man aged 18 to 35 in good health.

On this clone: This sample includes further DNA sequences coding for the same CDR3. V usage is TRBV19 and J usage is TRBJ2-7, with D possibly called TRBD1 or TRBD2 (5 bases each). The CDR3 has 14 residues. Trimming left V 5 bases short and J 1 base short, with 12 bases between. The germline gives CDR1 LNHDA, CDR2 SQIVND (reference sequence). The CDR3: CASSPGTGSYEQYF. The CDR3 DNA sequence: TGTGCCAGTAGTCCAGGGACGGGTTCCTACGAGCAGTACTTC. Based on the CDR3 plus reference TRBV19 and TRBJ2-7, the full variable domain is DGGITQSPKYLFRKEGQNVTLSCEQNLNHDAMYWYRQDPGQGLRLIYYSQIVNDFQKGDIAEGYSVSREKKESFPLTVTSAQKNPTAFYLCASSPGTGSYEQYFGPGTRLTVT.

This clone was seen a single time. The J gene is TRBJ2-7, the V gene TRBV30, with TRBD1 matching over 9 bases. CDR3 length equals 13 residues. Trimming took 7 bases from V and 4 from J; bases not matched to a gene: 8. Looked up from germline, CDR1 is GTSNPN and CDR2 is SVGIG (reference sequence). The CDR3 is CASTGTGPYEQYF. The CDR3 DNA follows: TGTGCCTCAACCGGGACAGGGCCTTACGAGCAGTACTTC.

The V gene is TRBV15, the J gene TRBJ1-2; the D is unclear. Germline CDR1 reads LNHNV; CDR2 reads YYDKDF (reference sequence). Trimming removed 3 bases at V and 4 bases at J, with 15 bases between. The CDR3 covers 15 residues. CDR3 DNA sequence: TGTGCCACCAGCAGTTTCCCTGGCGAGAGCTATGGCTACACCTTC. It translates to CATSSFPGESYGYTF.

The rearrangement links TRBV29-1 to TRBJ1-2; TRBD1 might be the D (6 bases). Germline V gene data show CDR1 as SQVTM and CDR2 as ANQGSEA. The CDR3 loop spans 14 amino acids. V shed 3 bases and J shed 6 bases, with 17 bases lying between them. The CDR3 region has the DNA TGCAGCGTTGATCCCCAAGGGGGGGGGAATGGCTACACCTTC. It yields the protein CSVDPQGGGNGYTF. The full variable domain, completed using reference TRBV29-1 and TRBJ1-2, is SAVISQKPSRDICQRGTSLTIQCQVDSQVTMMFWYRQQPGQSLTLIATANQGSEATYESGFVIDKFPISRPNLTFSTLTVSNMSPEDSSIYLCSVDPQGGGNGYTFGSGTRLTVV.

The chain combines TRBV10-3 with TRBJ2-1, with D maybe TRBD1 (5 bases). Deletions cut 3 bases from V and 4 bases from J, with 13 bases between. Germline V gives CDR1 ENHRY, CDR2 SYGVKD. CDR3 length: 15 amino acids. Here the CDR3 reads CAISEEEDTYNEQFF. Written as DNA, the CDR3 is TGTGCCATCAGTGAAGAAGAGGACACTTACAATGAGCAGTTCTTC.

CDR3 in amino acids: CASSRSQGDNEKLFF. CDR3 nucleotides: TGTGCCAGCAGCCGGAGTCAGGGGGATAATGAAAAACTGTTTTTT. The rearrangement links TRBV9 to TRBJ1-4; TRBD1 agrees at 7 bases. This CDR3 has 15 amino acids. Trimming cost V 4 bases and J 4 bases; bases outside gene matches: 7. Germline V lookup: CDR1 SGDLS, CDR2 YYNGEE.

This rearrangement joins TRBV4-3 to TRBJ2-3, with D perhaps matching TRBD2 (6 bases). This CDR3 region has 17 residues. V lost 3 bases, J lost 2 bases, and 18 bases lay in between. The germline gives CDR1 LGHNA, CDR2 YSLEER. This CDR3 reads CASSHLAGIGNTDTQYF. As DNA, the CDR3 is TGCGCCAGCAGCCACCTGGCGGGGATTGGTAACACAGATACGCAGTATTTT.

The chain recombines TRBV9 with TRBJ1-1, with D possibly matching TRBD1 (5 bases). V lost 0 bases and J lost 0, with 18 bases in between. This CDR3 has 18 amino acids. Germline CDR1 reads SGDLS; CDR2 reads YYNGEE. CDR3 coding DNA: TGTGCCAGCAGCGTAGCTAACGGAGCGGGGCCTATGAACACTGAAGCTTTCTTT. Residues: CASSVANGAGPMNTEAFF.

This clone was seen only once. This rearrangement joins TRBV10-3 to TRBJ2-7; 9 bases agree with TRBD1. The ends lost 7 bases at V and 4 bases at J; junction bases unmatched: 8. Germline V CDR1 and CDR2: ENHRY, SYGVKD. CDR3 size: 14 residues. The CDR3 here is CAITSGQGMYEQYF. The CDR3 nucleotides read TGTGCCATCACTTCGGGACAGGGTATGTACGAGCAGTACTTC.